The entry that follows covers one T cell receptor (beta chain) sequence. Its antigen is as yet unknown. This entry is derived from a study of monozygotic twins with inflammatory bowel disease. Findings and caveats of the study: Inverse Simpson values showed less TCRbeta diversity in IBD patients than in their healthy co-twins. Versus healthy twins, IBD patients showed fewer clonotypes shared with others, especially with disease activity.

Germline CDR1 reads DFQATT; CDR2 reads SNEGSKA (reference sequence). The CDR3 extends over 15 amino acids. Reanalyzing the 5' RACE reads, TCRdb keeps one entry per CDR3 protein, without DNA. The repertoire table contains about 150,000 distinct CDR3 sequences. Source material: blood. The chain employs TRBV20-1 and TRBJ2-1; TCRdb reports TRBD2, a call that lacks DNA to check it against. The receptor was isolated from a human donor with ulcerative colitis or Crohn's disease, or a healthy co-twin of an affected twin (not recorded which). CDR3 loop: CSGGGSSRVGNEQFF.